This T cell receptor (beta chain) was sequenced during a study of T cell changes during pregnancy in multiple sclerosis. Trimming pared 8 bases from V and 5 bases from J, leaving 15 bases between. Germline values: CDR1 SNHLY, CDR2 FYNNEI. CDR3 length: 13 residues. The method was immunoSEQ multiplex PCR; TCRdb's version includes in-frame clones alone and lacks a portion of them. The sample yields roughly 30,000 clones, about 91% seen once. The rearrangement uses TRBV2 and TRBJ1-2; D possibly corresponds to TRBD1 (5 bases). The TCR sequence derives from a female donor with multiple sclerosis, enrolled in a pregnancy study. The starting material was CD8+ T cells from peripheral blood mononuclear cells, obtained in the second trimester of pregnancy. The CDR3 DNA reads as TGTGCCAGCGGGGGGAGAACACAGTATGGCTACACCTTC. Translated: CASGGRTQYGYTF.